One T cell receptor beta chain is described in this entry. The data derive from a study of blood T cell repertoires in COVID-19. Study background: PBMCs, B-cell-depleted T cells, or T cells provided the cDNA or gDNA that made up the material.

This CDR3 comprises 14 residues. From germline, CDR1 is LGHDT and CDR2 YNNKEL (reference sequence). The V end lost 1 base, the J end lost 8 bases, and 9 bases lay between the germline ends. Enrolled through a virtual design, the participants were between roughly 18 and 90 years of age and came from 24 US areas. Assay: immunoSEQ multiplex PCR; the TCRdb copy retains only in-frame clones and omits some. This repertoire shows about 280,000 clones, roughly 80% found once; its top ten account for 5%. What was sequenced was PBMCs or T cells enriched from blood (not recorded which). The chain has TRBV3-1 (or the pseudogene TRBV3-2) and TRBJ1-6; D not resolved. The sequence came from a man in his forties or fifties who had been exposed to COVID-19. CDR3 amino acids: CASSQVDADSPLHF. The CDR3 region has the DNA TGTGCCAGCAGCCAAGTTGACGCGGATTCACCCCTCCACTTT.